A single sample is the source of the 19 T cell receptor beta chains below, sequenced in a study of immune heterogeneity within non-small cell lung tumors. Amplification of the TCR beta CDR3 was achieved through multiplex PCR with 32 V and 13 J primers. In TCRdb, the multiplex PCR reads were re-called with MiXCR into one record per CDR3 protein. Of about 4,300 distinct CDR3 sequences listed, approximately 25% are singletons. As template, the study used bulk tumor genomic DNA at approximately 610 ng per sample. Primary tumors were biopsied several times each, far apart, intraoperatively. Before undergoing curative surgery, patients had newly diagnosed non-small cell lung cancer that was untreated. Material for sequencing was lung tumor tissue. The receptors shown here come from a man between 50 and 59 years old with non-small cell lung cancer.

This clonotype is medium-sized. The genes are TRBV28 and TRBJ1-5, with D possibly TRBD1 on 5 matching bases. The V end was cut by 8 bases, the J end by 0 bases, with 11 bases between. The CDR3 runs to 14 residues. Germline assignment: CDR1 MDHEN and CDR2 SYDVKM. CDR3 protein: CASSWGNSNQPQHF. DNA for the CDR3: TGTGCCAGCTCGTGGGGGAATAGCAATCAGCCCCAGCATTTT. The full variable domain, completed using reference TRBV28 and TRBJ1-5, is DVKVTQSSRYLVKRTGEKVFLECVQDMDHENMFWYRQDPGLGLRLIYFSYDVKMKEKGDIPEGYSVSREKKERFSLILESASTNQTSMYLCASSWGNSNQPQHFGDGTRLSIL.

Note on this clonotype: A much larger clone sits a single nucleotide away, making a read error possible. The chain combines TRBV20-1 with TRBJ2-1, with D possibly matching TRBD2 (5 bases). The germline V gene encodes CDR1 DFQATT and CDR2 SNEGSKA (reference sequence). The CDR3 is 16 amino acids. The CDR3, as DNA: TGCAGTGCTAGAGATCGGGGTGGTAGCTCCTACAATGAGAAGTTCTTC. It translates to CSARDRGGSSYNEKFF.

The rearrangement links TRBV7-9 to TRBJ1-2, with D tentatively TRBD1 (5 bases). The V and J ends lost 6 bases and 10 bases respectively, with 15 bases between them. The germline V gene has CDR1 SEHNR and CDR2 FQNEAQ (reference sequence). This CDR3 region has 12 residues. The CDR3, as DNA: TGTGCCAGCAGACCACAGGAGGAGGTCTACACCTTC. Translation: CASRPQEEVYTF.

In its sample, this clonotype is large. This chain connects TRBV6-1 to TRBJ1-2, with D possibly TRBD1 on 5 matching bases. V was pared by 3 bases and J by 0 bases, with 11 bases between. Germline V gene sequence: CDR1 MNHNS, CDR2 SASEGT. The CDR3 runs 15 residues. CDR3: CASSEGLWSNYGYTF. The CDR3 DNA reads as TGTGCCAGCAGTGAGGGGCTTTGGTCTAACTATGGCTACACCTTC.

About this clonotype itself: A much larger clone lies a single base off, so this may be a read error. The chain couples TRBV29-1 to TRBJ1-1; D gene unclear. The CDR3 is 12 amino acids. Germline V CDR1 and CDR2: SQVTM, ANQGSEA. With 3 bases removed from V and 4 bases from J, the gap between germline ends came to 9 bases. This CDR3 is CSVDYGPTEAFF. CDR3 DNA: TGCAGCGTTGATTATGGGCCCACTGAAGCTTTCTTT.

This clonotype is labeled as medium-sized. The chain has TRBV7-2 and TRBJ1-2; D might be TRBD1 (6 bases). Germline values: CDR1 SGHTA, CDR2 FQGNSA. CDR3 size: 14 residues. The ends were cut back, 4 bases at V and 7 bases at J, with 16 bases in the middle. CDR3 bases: TGTGCCAGCAGCTCTCCTCAGGGGCGCAGTGGCTACACCTTC. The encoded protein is CASSSPQGRSGYTF. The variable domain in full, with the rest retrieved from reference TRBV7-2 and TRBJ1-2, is GAGVSQSPSNKVTEKGKDVELRCDPISGHTALYWYRQSLGQGLEFLIYFQGNSAPDKSGLPSDRFSAERTGGSVSTLTIQRTQQEDSAVYLCASSSPQGRSGYTFGSGTRLTVV.

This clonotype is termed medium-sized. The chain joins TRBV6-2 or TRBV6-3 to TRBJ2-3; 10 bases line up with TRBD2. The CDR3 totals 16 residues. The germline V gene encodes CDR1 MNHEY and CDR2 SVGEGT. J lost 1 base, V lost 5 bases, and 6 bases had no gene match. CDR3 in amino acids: CASSPRLAGGTDTQYF. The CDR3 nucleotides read TGTGCCAGCAGTCCGCGGCTAGCGGGAGGCACAGATACGCAGTATTTT.

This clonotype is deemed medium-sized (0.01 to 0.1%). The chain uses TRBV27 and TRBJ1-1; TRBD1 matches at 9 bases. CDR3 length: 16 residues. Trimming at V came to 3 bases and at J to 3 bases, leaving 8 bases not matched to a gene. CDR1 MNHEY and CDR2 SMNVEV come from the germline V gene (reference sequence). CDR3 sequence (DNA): TGTGCCAGCAGTTTCGGACAGGGGATGGGTTACACTGAAGCTTTCTTT. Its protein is CASSFGQGMGYTEAFF.

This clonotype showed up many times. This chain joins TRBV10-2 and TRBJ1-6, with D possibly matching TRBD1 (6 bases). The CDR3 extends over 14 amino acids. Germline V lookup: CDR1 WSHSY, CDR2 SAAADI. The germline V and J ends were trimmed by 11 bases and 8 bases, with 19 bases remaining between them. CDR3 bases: TGCGCCTCAAGAGAACAGGGATCGGATTCACCCCTCCACTTT. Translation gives CASREQGSDSPLHF.

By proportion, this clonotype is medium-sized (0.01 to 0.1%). The CDR3 DNA reads as TGTGCCAGTAGTATGGGACAGGCGAACAATCAGCCCCAGCATTTT. This gives the protein CASSMGQANNQPQHF. The chain employs TRBV19 and TRBJ1-5; 8 bases are shared with TRBD1. With 3 bases clipped from V and 3 bases from J, the junction kept 4 bases outside the gene matches. CDR1 and CDR2 (germline): LNHDA, SQIVND (reference sequence). The CDR3 has 15 amino acids. The entire variable domain, with the rest obtained from reference TRBV19 and TRBJ1-5, is as follows: DGGITQSPKYLFRKEGQNVTLSCEQNLNHDAMYWYRQDPGQGLRLIYYSQIVNDFQKGDIAEGYSVSREKKESFPLTVTSAQKNPTAFYLCASSMGQANNQPQHFGDGTRLSIL.

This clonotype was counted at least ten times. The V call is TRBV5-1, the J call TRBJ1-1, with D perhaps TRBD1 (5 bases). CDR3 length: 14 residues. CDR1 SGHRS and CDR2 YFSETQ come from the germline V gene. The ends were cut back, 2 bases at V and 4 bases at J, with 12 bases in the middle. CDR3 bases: TGCGCCAGCAGCTTCGAGGGGTCTAGCACTGAAGCTTTCTTT. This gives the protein CASSFEGSSTEAFF.

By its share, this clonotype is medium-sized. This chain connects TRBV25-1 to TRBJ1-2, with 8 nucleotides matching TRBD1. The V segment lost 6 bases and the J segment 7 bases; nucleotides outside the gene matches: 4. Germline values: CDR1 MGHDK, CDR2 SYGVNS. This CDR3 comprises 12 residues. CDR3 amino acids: CASSQGAGGYTF. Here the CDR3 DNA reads TGTGCCAGCAGCCAGGGGGCGGGTGGCTACACCTTC.

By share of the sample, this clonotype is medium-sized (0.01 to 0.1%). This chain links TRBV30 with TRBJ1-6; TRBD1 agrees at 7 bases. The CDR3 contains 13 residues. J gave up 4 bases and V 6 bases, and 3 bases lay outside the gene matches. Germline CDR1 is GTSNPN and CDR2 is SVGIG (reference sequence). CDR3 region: CACTGEYNSPLHF. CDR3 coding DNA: TGTGCCTGTACAGGGGAGTATAATTCACCCCTCCACTTT.

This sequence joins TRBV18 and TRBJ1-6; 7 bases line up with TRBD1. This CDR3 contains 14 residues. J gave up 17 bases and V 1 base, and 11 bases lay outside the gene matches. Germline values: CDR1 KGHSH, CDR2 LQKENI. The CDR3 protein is CASSPLGTDSPIHF. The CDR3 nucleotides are TGTGCCAGCTCACCACTCGGGACAGATTCGCCCATCCACTTT.

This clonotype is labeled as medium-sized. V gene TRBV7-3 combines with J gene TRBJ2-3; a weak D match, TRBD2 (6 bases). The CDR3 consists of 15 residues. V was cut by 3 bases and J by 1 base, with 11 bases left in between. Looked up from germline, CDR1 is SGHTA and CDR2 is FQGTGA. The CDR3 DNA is TGTGCCAGCAGCTTGTTAGCGGTAGGCACAGATACGCAGTATTTT. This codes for CASSLLAVGTDTQYF.

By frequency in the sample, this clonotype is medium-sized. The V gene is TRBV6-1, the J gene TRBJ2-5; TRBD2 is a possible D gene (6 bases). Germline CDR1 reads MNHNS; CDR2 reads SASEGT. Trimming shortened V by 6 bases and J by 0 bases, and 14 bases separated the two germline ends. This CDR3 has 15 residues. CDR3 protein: CASSIGWRDQETQYF. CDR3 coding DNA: TGTGCCAGCAGCATAGGCTGGAGGGACCAAGAGACCCAGTACTTC.

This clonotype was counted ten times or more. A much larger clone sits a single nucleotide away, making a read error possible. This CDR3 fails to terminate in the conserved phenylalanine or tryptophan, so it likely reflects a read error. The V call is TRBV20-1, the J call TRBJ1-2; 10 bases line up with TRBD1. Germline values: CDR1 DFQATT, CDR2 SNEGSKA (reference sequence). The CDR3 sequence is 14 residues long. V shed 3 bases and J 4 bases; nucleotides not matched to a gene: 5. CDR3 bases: TGCAGTGCTAGTGAGGGACAGGGGACCTATGGCTACACCCTC. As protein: CSASEGQGTYGYTL.

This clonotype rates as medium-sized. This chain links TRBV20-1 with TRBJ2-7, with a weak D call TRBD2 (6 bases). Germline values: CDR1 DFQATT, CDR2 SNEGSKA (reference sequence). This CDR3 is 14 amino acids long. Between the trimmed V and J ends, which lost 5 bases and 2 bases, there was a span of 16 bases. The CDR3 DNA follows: TGCAGTGCTCCCCTCCCTTCGGGGGCCTACGAGCAGTACTTC. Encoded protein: CSAPLPSGAYEQYF.

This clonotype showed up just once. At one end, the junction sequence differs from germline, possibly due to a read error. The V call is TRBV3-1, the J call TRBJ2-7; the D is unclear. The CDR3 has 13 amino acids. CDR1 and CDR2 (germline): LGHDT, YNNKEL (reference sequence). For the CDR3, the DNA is TGTGCCAGCAGCCACCAACGACCCTACGAGCAGTCCTTC. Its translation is CASSHQRPYEQSF.